This TCR beta chain was captured in a study of shared T cell receptors in the human thymus (dated by TCRdb to the early 2020s). Context from the whole study: The study examined how the human thymus generates shared, self-reactive T-cell receptor alpha chains.

The library was generated by the immunoSEQ multiplex PCR assay. TCRdb took this table from immuneACCESS and kept in-frame rearrangements with V and J called. Such tables lack part of the clones; where checked against another copy, unresolved V genes explain under half of the gap, and the rest is unexplained. This sample holds some 700,000 clones; approximately 85% were observed only once. About 0.0098% of the sample is held by the ten biggest clonotypes. As to this clone: The antigen it binds to is not known. It has no much larger one-base neighbor in the sample; base qualities were not kept.

The germline V gene (reference sequence) gives CDR1 as MNHEY and CDR2 as SMNVEV. Trimming accounts for 4 bases at V and 6 bases at J, while the number of junction bases matched to no gene is 10. The cysteine opens and the phenylalanine closes a CDR3 of 15 amino acids. The retained sequence is limited to the CDR3, 45 bases, with the frame set at the first base. Separately, the same data were catalogued under a study of human thymus T cells. As described in the second report: Donors were immunologically healthy infants undergoing open corrective cardiac surgery for congenital heart defects in Finland. Thymus tissue was obtained as surgical resects removed during corrective cardiac surgery. V and J gene segment usage appeared biased in both thymic and peripheral blood repertoires. The related research found that thymic TCR repertoires overlapped highly between unrelated individuals. The study used about eight infant thymus samples plus four related peripheral blood samples to characterize TCR alpha and beta repertoires. The cohort included six male and a couple of female infants, with donor ages spanning 7 to 244 days. Thymocytes were mechanically released from the tissue and were stored as pellets of about 10-30 million cells at -70 degrees C. A QIAsymphony instrument was used to extract genomic DNA from frozen cell pellets. The immunoSEQ multiplex PCR assay was used to amplify the TCRB and TCRAD loci from a standardized quantity of quality-controlled genomic DNA. The amplicons covered the V(D)J region and were long enough to include the CDR3 and to identify the V and J genes. Through the commercial immunoSEQ service, the amplicons were sequenced on an Illumina platform. Primer bias and sequencing errors were corrected as previously described, and TCRAD and TCRB definitions were based on the IMGT database. Analysis of the repertoires was done with immunoSEQ Analyzer 3.0 and VDJTools and included basic statistics, V/J segment usage, diversity estimates, rarefaction and pairwise overlap. Chao1, ChaoE, Efron-Thisted, Shannon and inverse Simpson indices were used to estimate diversity, which was also estimated on datasets down-sampled to the smallest sample. For repertoire overlap, CDR3 nucleotide sequence, V gene and J gene had to match strictly, and clustering was done by Jaccard-based multidimensional scaling. Thymus samples yielded on average approximately 860,000 unique TCRB clonotypes, compared with about 80,000 from blood samples.

Rearrangement joined TRBV27 to TRBJ2-5, and TRBD1 matches 8 of the central bases. The clonotype was recovered from a girl less than two years old with a congenital heart defect. Donor details come from another sample of the same person, matched by shared clones. Material for sequencing was thymocytes. The DNA reads as follows: TGTGCCAGCAGTTCACGATGGACAGGGCAGCAGACCCAGTACTTC. Protein translation: CASSSRWTGQQTQYF.